This entry is about one TCR beta chain. What it binds is unknown. This sample stems from a study of T cell clones after liver transplantation. General observations from the study: Low donor cell numbers restricted donor-reactive repertoire measurement in a couple of subjects.

Only in-frame clones appear in the TCRdb table, and some are missing; sequencing was by immunoSEQ multiplex PCR. The sample shows 95,000 to 110,000 clones, around 83% of them seen only once. Germline V lookup: CDR1 SGDLS, CDR2 YYNGEE. The CDR3 has 15 amino acids. J gave up 6 bases and V 4 bases, and 11 bases lay outside the gene matches. The receptor was isolated from a human donor who received a liver transplant. This chain connects TRBV9 to TRBJ2-3; TRBD1 matches at 7 bases. Sequenced here: CD4+ T cells from blood, sampled before liver transplant. CDR3 coding DNA: TGTGCCAGCAGCACCGGACAGGCGAGTAAGGATACGCAGTATTTT. As protein: CASSTGQASKDTQYF.